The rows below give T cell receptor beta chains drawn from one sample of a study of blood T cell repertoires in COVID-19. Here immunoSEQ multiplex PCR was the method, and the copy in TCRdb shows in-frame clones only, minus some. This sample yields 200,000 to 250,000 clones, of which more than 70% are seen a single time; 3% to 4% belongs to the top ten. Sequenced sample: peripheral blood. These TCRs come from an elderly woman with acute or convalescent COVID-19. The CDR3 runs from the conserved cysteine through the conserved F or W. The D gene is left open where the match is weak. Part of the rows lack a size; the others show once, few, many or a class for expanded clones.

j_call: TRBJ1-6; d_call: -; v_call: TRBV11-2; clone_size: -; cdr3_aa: CASSFRQANSPLHF; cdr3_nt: TGTGCCAGCAGCTTCCGACAAGCCAATTCACCCCTCCACTTT
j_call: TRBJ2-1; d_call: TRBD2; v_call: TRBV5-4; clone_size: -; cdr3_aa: CASSLEGGAGTYNEQFF; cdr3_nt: TGTGCCAGCAGCTTGGAGGGAGGGGCGGGGACCTACAATGAGCAGTTCTTC
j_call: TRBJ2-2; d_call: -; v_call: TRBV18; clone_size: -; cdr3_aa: CASSPVEITGELFF; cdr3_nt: TGTGCCAGCTCACCGGTAGAAATCACCGGGGAGCTGTTTTTT
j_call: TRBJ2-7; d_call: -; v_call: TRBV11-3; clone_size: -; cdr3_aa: CASSLDLRRGYEQYF; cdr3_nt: TGTGCCAGCAGCTTAGACCTGAGACGGGGATACGAGCAGTACTTC
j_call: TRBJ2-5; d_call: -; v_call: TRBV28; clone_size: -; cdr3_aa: CASSLGTDGITETQYF; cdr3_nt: TGTGCCAGCAGTTTAGGTACAGACGGGATAACGGAGACCCAGTACTTC
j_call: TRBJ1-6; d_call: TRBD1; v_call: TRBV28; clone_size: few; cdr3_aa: CASSLLTGRNSPLHF; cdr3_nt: TGTGCCAGCAGTTTACTGACAGGGAGGAATTCACCCCTCCACTTT
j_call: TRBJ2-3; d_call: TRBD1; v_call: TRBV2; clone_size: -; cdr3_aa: CATKMTGGDTDTQYF; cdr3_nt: TGTGCCACCAAAATGACAGGGGGAGACACAGATACGCAGTATTTT
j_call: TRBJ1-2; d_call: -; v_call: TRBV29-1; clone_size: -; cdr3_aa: CSVEDPGIYGYTF; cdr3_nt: TGCAGCGTTGAAGATCCGGGAATCTATGGCTACACCTTC
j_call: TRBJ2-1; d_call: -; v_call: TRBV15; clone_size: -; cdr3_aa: CATSRDLYGYEQFF; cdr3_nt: TGTGCCACCAGCAGAGATCTTTATGGCTATGAGCAGTTCTTC
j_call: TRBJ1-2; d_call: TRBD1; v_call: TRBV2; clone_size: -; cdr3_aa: CAARTGGFMGYTF; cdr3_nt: TGTGCCGCACGGACAGGGGGCTTCATGGGCTACACCTTC
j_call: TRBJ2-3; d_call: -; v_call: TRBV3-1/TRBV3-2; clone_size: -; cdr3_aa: CASSANFGSGGTDTQYF; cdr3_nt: TGTGCCAGCAGCGCGAACTTCGGGTCCGGGGGCACAGATACGCAGTATTTT
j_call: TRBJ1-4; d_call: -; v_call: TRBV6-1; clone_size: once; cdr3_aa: CASSEFGRGEKLFF; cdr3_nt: TGTGCCAGCAGTGAATTTGGAAGAGGTGAAAAACTGTTTTTT
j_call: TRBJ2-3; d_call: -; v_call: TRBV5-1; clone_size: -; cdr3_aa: CASSFGDWSTDTQYF; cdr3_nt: TGCGCCAGCAGCTTCGGGGACTGGTCCACAGATACGCAGTATTTT
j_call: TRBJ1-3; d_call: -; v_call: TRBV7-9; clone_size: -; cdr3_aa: CASSLRGGNTIYF; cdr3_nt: TGTGCCAGCAGCTTACGGGGAGGAAACACCATATATTTT
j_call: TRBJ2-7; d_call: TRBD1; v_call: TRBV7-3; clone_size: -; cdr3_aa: CASSSAGGYEQYF; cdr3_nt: TGTGCCAGCAGCTCGGCAGGGGGCTACGAGCAGTACTTC
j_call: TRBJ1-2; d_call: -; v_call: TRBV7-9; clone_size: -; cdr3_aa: CASSLAGGRDGYTF; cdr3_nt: TGTGCCAGCAGCTTAGCAGGAGGGAGGGATGGCTACACCTTC
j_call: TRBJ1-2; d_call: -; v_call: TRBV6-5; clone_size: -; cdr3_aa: CASSYSTGLGGYTF; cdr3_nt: TGTGCCAGCAGTTACTCGACAGGTCTGGGTGGCTACACCTTC
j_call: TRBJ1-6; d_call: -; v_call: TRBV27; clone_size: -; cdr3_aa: CASSSGLNSPLHF; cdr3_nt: TGTGCCAGCAGTTCAGGGTTAAATTCACCCCTCCACTTT
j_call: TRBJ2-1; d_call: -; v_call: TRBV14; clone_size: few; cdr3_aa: CASSQERWTYNEQFF; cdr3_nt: TGTGCCAGCAGCCAAGAGCGTTGGACATACAATGAGCAGTTCTTC
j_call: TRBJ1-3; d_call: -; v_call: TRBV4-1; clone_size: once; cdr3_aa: CASSQGQVGIPGNTIYF; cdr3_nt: TGCGCCAGCAGCCAGGGTCAGGTCGGGATTCCTGGAAACACCATATATTTT
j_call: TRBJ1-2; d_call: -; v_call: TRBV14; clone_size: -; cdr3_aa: CASSQDLSRNYGYTF; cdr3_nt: TGTGCCAGCAGCCAAGATCTGTCCAGGAACTATGGCTACACCTTC
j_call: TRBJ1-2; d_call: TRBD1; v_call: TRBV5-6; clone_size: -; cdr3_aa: CASSLRGDRGRPGYGYTF; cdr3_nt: TGTGCCAGCAGCCTCCGCGGGGACAGGGGACGTCCAGGCTATGGCTACACCTTC
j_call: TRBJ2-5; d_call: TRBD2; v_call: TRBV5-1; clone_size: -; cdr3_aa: CASSLAVAGGQETQYF; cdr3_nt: TGCGCCAGCAGCTTGGCCGTGGCGGGGGGCCAAGAGACCCAGTACTTC
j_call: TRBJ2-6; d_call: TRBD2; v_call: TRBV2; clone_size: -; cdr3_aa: CASSLGGSSGANVLTF; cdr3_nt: TGTGCCAGCTCGCTGGGGGGGAGCTCTGGGGCCAACGTCCTGACTTTC
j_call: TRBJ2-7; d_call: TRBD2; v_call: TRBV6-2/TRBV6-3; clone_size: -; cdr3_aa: CASSDAGVPYEQYF; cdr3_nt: TGTGCCAGCAGTGACGCGGGGGTCCCCTACGAGCAGTACTTC
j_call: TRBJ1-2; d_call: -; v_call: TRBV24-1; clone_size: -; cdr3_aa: CATSGPGTTNYGYTF; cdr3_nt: TGTGCCACCAGTGGGCCCGGGACTACCAACTATGGCTACACCTTC
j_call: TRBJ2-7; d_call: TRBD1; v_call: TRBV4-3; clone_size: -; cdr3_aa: CASSQESGDRLPYEQYF; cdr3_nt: TGCGCCAGCAGCCAAGAATCCGGGGACAGGTTACCCTACGAGCAGTACTTC
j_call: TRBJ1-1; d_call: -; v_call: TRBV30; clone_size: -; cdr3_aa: CAWSVTGGPNTEAFF; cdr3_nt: TGTGCCTGGAGTGTGACCGGCGGCCCGAACACTGAAGCTTTCTTT
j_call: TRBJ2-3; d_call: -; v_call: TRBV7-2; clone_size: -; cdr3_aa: CASSLDRAADTQYF; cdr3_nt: TGTGCCAGCAGCTTAGACAGGGCAGCAGATACGCAGTATTTT
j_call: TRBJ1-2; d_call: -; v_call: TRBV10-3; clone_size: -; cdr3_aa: CAIGDRQVGGYTF; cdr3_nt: TGTGCCATCGGGGACCGACAGGTGGGCGGCTACACCTTC
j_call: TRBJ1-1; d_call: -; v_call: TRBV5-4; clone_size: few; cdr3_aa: CAQSSGLGTEAFF; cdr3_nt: TGTGCCCAATCATCAGGGCTTGGCACTGAAGCTTTCTTT
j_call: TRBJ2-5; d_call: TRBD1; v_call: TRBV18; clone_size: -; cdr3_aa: CASSLGQGDQETQYF; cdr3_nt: TGTGCCAGCTCACTGGGACAGGGGGACCAAGAGACCCAGTACTTC